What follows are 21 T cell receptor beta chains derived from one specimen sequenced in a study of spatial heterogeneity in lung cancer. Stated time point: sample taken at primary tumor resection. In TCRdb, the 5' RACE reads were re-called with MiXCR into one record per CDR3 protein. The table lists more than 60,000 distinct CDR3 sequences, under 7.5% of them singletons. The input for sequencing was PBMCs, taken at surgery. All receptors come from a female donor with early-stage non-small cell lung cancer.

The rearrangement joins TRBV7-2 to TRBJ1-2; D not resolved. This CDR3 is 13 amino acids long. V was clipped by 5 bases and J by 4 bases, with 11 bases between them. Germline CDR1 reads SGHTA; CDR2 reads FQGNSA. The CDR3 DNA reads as TGTGCCAGCAGCCCGGACGTTCGCTATGGCTACACCTTC. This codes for CASSPDVRYGYTF.

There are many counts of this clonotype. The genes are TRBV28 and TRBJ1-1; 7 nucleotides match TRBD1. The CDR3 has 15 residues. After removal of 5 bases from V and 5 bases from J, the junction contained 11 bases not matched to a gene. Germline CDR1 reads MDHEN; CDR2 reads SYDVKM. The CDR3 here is CASSGGRGSFTEAFF. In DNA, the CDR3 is TGTGCCAGCAGTGGAGGCAGGGGGTCTTTTACTGAAGCTTTCTTT. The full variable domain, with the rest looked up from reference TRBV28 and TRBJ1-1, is DVKVTQSSRYLVKRTGEKVFLECVQDMDHENMFWYRQDPGLGLRLIYFSYDVKMKEKGDIPEGYSVSREKKERFSLILESASTNQTSMYLCASSGGRGSFTEAFFGQGTRLTVV.

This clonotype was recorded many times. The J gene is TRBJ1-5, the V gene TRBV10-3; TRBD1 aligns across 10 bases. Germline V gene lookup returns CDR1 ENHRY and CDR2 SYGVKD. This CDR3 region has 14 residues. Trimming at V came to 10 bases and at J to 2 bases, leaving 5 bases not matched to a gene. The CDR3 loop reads CATWTGGGNQPQHF. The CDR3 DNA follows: TGTGCCACCTGGACAGGGGGGGGCAATCAGCCCCAGCATTTT.

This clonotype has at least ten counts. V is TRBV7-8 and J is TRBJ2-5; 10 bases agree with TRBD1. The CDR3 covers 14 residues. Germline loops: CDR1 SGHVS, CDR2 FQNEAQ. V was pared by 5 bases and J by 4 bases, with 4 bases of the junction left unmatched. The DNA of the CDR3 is TGTGCCAGCAGCCGGGACAGGGGAGGAGAGACCCAGTACTTC. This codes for CASSRDRGGETQYF. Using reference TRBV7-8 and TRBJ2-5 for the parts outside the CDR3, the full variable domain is GAGVSQSPRYKVAKRGQDVALRCDPISGHVSLFWYQQALGQGPEFLTYFQNEAQLDKSGLPSDRFFAERPEGSVSTLKIQRTQQEDSAVYLCASSRDRGGETQYFGPGTRLLVL.

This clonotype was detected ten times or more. DNA of the CDR3: TGTGCCAGCAGCGTAGACGGACAGGGCAGTTCACCCCTCCACTTT. It is translated as CASSVDGQGSSPLHF. This chain connects TRBV9 to TRBJ1-6; TRBD1 matches 8 bases. CDR3 size: 15 residues. Germline V gives CDR1 SGDLS, CDR2 YYNGEE. V was clipped by 0 bases and J by 9 bases; unmatched bases: 5.

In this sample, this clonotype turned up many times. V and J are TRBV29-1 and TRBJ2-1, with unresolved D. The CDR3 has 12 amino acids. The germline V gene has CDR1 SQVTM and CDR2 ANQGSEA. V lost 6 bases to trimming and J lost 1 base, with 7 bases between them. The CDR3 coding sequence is TGCAGCGTAAACTTATCCTACAATGAGCAGTTCTTC. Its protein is CSVNLSYNEQFF.

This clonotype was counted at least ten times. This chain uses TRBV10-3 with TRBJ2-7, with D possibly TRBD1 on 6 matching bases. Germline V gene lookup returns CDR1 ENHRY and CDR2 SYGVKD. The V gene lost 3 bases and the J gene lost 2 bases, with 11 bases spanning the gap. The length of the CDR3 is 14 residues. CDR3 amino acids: CAISESRGTYEQYF. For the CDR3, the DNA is TGTGCCATCAGTGAATCCAGGGGTACCTACGAGCAGTACTTC.

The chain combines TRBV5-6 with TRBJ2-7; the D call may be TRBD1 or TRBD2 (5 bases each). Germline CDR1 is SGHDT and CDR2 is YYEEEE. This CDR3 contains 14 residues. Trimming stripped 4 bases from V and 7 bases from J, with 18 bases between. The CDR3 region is CASSPRTTGREQYV. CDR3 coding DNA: TGTGCCAGCAGCCCCCGGACCACGGGACGGGAGCAGTACGTC.

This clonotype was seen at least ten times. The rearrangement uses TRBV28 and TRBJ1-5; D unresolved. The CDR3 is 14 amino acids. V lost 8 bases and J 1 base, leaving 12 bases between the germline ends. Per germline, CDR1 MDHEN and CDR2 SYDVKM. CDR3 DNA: TGTGCCAGCGCAGGACGTGGGAGCAATCAGCCCCAGCATTTT. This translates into CASAGRGSNQPQHF.

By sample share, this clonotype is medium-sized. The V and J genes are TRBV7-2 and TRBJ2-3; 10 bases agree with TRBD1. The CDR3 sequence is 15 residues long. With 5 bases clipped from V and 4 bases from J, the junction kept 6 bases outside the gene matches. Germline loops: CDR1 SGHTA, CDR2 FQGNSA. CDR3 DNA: TGTGCCAGCAGCCTGGACAGGGGGGGCTCAGATACGCAGTATTTT. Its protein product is CASSLDRGGSDTQYF.

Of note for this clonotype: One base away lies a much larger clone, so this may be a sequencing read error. Here the CDR3 DNA reads TGTGCCAGCAGACCTACAGGGCTGAGCAATCAGCACCAGCATTTT. Residues: CASRPTGLSNQHQHF. The genes are TRBV28 and TRBJ1-5; perhaps TRBD1 as D (6 bases). CDR3 length: 15 amino acids. CDR1 MDHEN and CDR2 SYDVKM come from the germline V gene.

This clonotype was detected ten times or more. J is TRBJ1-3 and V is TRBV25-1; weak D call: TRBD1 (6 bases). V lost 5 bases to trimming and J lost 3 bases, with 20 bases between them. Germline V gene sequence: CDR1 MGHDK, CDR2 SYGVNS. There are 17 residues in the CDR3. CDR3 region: CASSPTGWDKIGNTIYF. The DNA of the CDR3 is TGTGCCAGCAGTCCCACGGGGTGGGACAAGATTGGAAACACCATATATTTT.

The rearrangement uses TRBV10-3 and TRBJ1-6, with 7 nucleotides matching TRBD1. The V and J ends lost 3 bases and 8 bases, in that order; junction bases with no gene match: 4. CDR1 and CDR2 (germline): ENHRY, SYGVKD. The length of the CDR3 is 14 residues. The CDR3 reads CAISEQGGHSPLHF. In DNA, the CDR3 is TGTGCCATCAGTGAACAAGGGGGCCATTCACCCCTCCACTTT.

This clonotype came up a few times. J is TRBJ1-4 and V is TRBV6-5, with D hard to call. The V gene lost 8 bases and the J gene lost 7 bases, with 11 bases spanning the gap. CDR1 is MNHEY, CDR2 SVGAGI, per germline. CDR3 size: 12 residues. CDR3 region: CASGYFGEKLFF. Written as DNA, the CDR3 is TGTGCCAGCGGGTATTTCGGTGAAAAACTGTTTTTT.

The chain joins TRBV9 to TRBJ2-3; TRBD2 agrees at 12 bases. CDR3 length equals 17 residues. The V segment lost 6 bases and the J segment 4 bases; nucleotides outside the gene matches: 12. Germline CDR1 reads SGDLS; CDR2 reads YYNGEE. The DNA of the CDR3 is TGTGCCAGCACCCATACCCCGACTAGCGGGAGAGCAGATACGCAGTATTTT. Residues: CASTHTPTSGRADTQYF.

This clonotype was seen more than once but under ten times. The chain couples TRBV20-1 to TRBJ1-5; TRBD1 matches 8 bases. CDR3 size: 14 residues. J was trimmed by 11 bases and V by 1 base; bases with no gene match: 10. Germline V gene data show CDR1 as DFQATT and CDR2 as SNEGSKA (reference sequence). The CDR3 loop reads CSARVSGGGPAQHF. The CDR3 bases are TGCAGTGCTAGAGTGTCAGGGGGCGGACCGGCCCAGCATTTT.

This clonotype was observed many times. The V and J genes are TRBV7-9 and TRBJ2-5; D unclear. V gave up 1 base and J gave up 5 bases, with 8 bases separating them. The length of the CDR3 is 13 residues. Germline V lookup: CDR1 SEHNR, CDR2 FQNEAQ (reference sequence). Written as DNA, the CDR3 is TGTGCCAGCAGCTTAGAGGGATGGGAGACCCAGTACTTC. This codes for CASSLEGWETQYF.

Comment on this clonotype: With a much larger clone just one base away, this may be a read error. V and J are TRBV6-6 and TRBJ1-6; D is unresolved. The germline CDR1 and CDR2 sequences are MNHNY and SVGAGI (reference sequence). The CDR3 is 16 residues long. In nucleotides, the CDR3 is TGTGCCAGCAGTTACGGCACGAGCTCCTATAATTCACACCTCCACTTT. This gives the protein CASSYGTSSYNSHLHF.

Here the CDR3 DNA reads TGTGCCAGCAGGGGGGTAGTTCGAGAGACCCAGTACTTC. Protein product: CASRGVVRETQYF. The V call is TRBV12-3 or TRBV12-4, the J call TRBJ2-5; D might be TRBD1 or TRBD2, each matching 5 bases. The germline V and J ends were trimmed by 6 bases and 4 bases, with 12 bases remaining between them. CDR3 length: 13 amino acids.

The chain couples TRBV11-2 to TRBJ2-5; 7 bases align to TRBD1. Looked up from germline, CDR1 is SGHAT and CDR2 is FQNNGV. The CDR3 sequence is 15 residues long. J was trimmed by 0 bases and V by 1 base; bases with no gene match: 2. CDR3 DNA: TGTGCCAGCAGCTTAGCGGACAGGTACCAAGAGACCCAGTACTTC. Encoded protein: CASSLADRYQETQYF.

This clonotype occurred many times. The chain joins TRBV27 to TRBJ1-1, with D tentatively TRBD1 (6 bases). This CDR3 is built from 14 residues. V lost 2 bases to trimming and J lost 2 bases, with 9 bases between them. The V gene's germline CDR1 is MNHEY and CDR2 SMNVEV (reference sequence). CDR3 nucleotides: TGTGCCAGCAGTTTACACAGGGTTAACACTGAAGCTTTCTTT. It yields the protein CASSLHRVNTEAFF.